Below, one T cell receptor (beta chain) is given with its context. Its cognate antigen is unknown. Compared with germline, one end of the junction differs, possibly owing to a read error. The data belong to a study of T cells in Graves' hyperthyroidism and ophthalmopathy. The CDR3 covers 14 residues. Germline V CDR1 and CDR2: LNHDA, SQIVND (reference sequence). The study, taken as a whole, reports: Ophthalmopathy could be told apart from stable hyperthyroidism with a 13 V-J model.

RNA transcripts served as the template for amplifying TCR beta CDR3 regions. RT-PCR in the first round (using the HTBI primer set) targeted the TCR CDR3. TCRdb analysed the multiplex PCR reads with MiXCR anew, one entry per CDR3 protein. The table shows hundreds of thousands of distinct CDR3 sequences, with more than 30% occurring only once. The source is a man aged 18 to 29 with Graves' hyperthyroidism. The source material was blood. The chain uses TRBV19 and TRBJ1-1; possible D gene TRBD1, 6 bases. In DNA form, the CDR3 reads TGTGCCAGTAGTATTTACAGGGCGAACACTGAAGCTTCCTTT. It encodes CASSIYRANTEASF.